This record looks at one T cell receptor (beta chain) sequence and its context. The data stem from a study of CD8+ T cells in alopecia areata. Treatment here: oral pan-JAK inhibitor, 5-10 mg twice daily. Those with alopecia areata gave lesional scalp punch biopsies and peripheral blood. Extraction and reverse transcription of RNA yielded cDNA as the sequencing template. Data came from immunoSEQ multiplex PCR; TCRdb stores just in-frame clones and leaves some out. The repertoire consists of a few thousand clones, with approximately 69% occurring once and the leading ten covering 6.2%. The germline V gene has CDR1 MNHNY and CDR2 SVGAGI (reference sequence). The CDR3 sequence is 11 residues long. The V gene lost 2 bases and the J gene lost 7 bases, with 5 bases spanning the gap.

The genes are TRBV6-6 and TRBJ1-1; D is unclear. This clonotype was obtained from a human donor with alopecia areata. The specimen was skin, collected at week 24, from a patient treated with tofacitinib. The CDR3 region has the DNA TGTGCCAGCAGTTACCCAGGTGAAGCTTTCTTT. Amino acid sequence: CASSYPGEAFF.